The clone carrying this TCR beta chain has ten or more counts. No antigen is known for it. Amplification targeted TCR beta CDR3 regions from RNA transcripts. HTBI primers were the set used in a first-round RT-PCR of the TCR CDR3. TCRdb re-called the multiplex PCR reads through MiXCR, storing one row per CDR3 protein. The sample lists around 300,000 distinct CDR3 sequences; under 30% were seen once. These data belong to a study of T cells in Graves' hyperthyroidism and ophthalmopathy. Those with hyperthyroidism were 18 to 65 years old, newly diagnosed, and ill for under 2 months. Predating any ophthalmopathy symptoms, the blood sample was taken at first hyperthyroidism diagnosis. Findings and caveats of the study: Ophthalmopathy got predicted by the model a median roughly 6.1 months before its onset.

The clonotype originates from a man aged 35-49 years with Graves' hyperthyroidism that later progressed to Graves' ophthalmopathy. Sample: blood.

The CDR3 nucleotides read TGTGCCAGCAGTTTAGGGATCTCTGGAAACACCATATATTTT. This encodes CASSLGISGNTIYF. This chain joins TRBV28 and TRBJ1-3, with D unresolved. The V and J ends lost 2 bases and 0 bases respectively, with 5 bases between them. The CDR3 consists of 14 residues. Germline-derived CDR1 and CDR2 are MDHEN and SYDVKM. Full variable domain (rest looked up from reference TRBV28 and TRBJ1-3): DVKVTQSSRYLVKRTGEKVFLECVQDMDHENMFWYRQDPGLGLRLIYFSYDVKMKEKGDIPEGYSVSREKKERFSLILESASTNQTSMYLCASSLGISGNTIYFGEGSWLTVV.